This TCR beta chain was obtained from a study of PD-1 blockade in mismatch repair-deficient tumors. Only in-frame clones appear in the TCRdb table, and some are missing; sequencing was by immunoSEQ multiplex PCR. The repertoire has tens of thousands of clones, approximately 88% of them found once; the top ten carry about 2.7%. The V and J ends lost 2 bases and 8 bases, in that order; junction bases with no gene match: 4. This CDR3 is built from 15 residues. From germline, CDR1 is MGHRA and CDR2 YSYEKL. Mismatch repair deficiency was confirmed in all patients, by PCR or immunohistochemistry. V usage is TRBV4-1 and J usage is TRBJ2-1; 12 bases fit TRBD2. Sequences were derived from PBMCs, sampled before pembrolizumab treatment. This TCR was recovered from an adult with mismatch repair-deficient cancer. The CDR3 bases are TGCGCCAGCAGCCAATCTCTAGCGGGAGGGTATGAGCAGTTCTTC. It is translated as CASSQSLAGGYEQFF.